The 14 T cell receptor beta chains given below trace back to one sample, sequenced in a study of blood T cells in healthy people across ages. Alongside a J-beta primer mix, a sample-barcoded 5' primer served in a second PCR lasting about 7 to 11 cycles. From the 5' RACE reads, TCRdb called clonotypes with MiXCR, one entry per CDR3 protein. The sample lists more than 650,000 distinct CDR3 sequences, around 24% occurring once. These same data were also listed under a study on T cells of mothers and their children.

Sequenced material: blood. The receptors derive from a boy younger than 18 in good health.

The V and J genes are TRBV6-1 and TRBJ2-5; D possibly uses TRBD1 or TRBD2 (6 bases each). The CDR3 has 15 residues. The V end was cut by 4 bases, the J end by 5 bases, with 17 bases between. Germline CDR1 and CDR2: MNHNS and SASEGT. Here the CDR3 DNA reads TGTGCCAGCAGTGTTATCGGGGGCGCAGCGGAGACCCAGTACTTC. Translating gives CASSVIGGAAETQYF.

CDR3 in DNA: TGTGCCAGCAGGGAGGGGACGAAGCAGCCCCAGCATTTT. Its protein product is CASREGTKQPQHF. The rearrangement joins TRBV7-9 to TRBJ1-5, with D possibly matching TRBD1 (5 bases). V dropped 6 bases and J dropped 7 bases, with 13 bases sitting between them. The CDR3 runs 13 residues. In germline, CDR1 is SEHNR, CDR2 FQNEAQ (reference sequence).

This chain uses TRBV6-5 with TRBJ1-2; D not resolved. CDR1 is MNHEY and CDR2 is SVGAGI in the germline V gene. Between the trimmed V and J ends, which lost 2 bases and 7 bases, there was a span of 8 bases. The CDR3 length is 12 residues. The CDR3 bases are TGTGCCAGCAGTTACCCCGATAGTGGCTACACCTTC. Translated: CASSYPDSGYTF.

This clonotype turned up a few times. The chain couples TRBV7-9 to TRBJ2-7; the match to TRBD2 covers 10 bases. The end of the DNA fits TRBJ2-1 better, so the J call may be wrong. Germline V gene sequence: CDR1 SEHNR, CDR2 FQNEAQ (reference sequence). This CDR3 has 14 residues. CDR3 bases: TGTGCCAGCGAAAGCGGGGGGGTAAACAATGAGCAGTTCTTC. Its translation: CASESGGVNNEQFF.

The CDR3 is CASSQGTGQSNYGYTF. In DNA form, the CDR3 reads TGTGCCAGCAGCCAAGGAACAGGGCAGTCTAACTATGGCTACACCTTC. The chain links TRBV4-2 to TRBJ1-2; D may be TRBD1 (6 bases). Trimming shortened V by 1 base and J by 0 bases, and 12 bases separated the two germline ends. The germline V gene encodes CDR1 LGHNA and CDR2 YNFKEQ. The CDR3 has 16 amino acids.

This clonotype was counted between two and nine times. This sequence joins TRBV12-3 or TRBV12-4 and TRBJ2-4; TRBD1 or TRBD2 may be the D gene (5 bases each). The germline V and J ends were trimmed by 0 bases and 8 bases, with 17 bases remaining between them. The CDR3 runs 16 residues. The CDR3 region has the DNA TGTGCCAGCAGTTTAGCGCTGGGACGCCGGTGGGACATTCAGTACTTC. Its protein product is CASSLALGRRWDIQYF.

The V and J genes are TRBV12-5 and TRBJ1-1, with a tentative D call TRBD1 (6 bases). V was pared by 5 bases and J by 1 base, with 14 bases between. The CDR3 totals 15 residues. Germline V gene data show CDR1 as LGHNT and CDR2 as FRNRAP. This CDR3 reads CASGEPGHRNTEAFF. CDR3 DNA sequence: TGTGCTAGTGGTGAGCCGGGACACAGGAACACTGAAGCTTTCTTT.

The chain combines TRBV12-3 or TRBV12-4 with TRBJ2-5, with D unclear. The last part of the DNA fits TRBJ2-7 better; the J call may be wrong. CDR3 size: 13 residues. CDR3 coding DNA: TGTGCCAGCAGTTTATCGCTGGGATACGAGCAGTACTTC. Residues: CASSLSLGYEQYF.

The gene calls are TRBV5-1 and TRBJ1-2, with TRBD1 identical over 10 bases. The CDR3 length is 14 residues. V was pared by 2 bases and J by 6 bases, with 4 bases of the junction left unmatched. The germline gives CDR1 SGHRS, CDR2 YFSETQ. The CDR3: CASSFDRGQDGYTF. The DNA of the CDR3 is TGCGCCAGCAGCTTCGACAGGGGGCAGGATGGCTACACCTTC.

The chain uses TRBV12-3 or TRBV12-4 and TRBJ2-5; D unresolved. The CDR3 loop spans 14 amino acids. With 1 base removed from V and 4 bases from J, the gap between germline ends came to 10 bases. CDR3 amino acids: CASSLGLPGETQYF. In DNA form, the CDR3 reads TGTGCCAGCAGTTTAGGGCTGCCGGGAGAGACCCAGTACTTC.

A few counts support this clonotype. One end of the junction varies from germline; a read error may be responsible. The chain recombines TRBV24-1 with TRBJ2-3; D is possibly TRBD1 (6 bases). The CDR3 has 12 residues. Germline CDR1 and CDR2: KGHDR and SFDVKD. CDR3 protein: CATSDDRDTQYF. CDR3 nucleotide sequence: TGCGCCACCAGTGATGACAGGGATACGCAGTATTTT.

In nucleotides, the CDR3 is TGTGCCACCAGCAGAGATCAAAGAGGAGAGACCCAGTACTTC. Protein: CATSRDQRGETQYF. This sequence joins TRBV15 and TRBJ2-5, with unresolved D. Trimming took off 0 bases at V and 4 bases at J, with 9 bases between the two ends. The length of the CDR3 is 14 residues. Germline V gene lookup returns CDR1 LNHNV and CDR2 YYDKDF (reference sequence).

J is TRBJ2-5 and V is TRBV20-1; a possible D gene is TRBD2 (7 bases). The CDR3 runs to 14 residues. Trimming left V 5 bases short and J 5 bases short, with 18 bases between. Germline assignment: CDR1 DFQATT and CDR2 SNEGSKA (reference sequence). The CDR3 loop is CSAGPSAGAETQYF. Written as DNA, the CDR3 is TGCAGTGCTGGACCGAGCGCGGGGGCGGAGACCCAGTACTTC.

The chain recombines TRBV5-4 with TRBJ2-5; D might be TRBD1 or TRBD2, each matching 6 bases. The germline CDR1 and CDR2 sequences are SGHNT and YYREEE (reference sequence). CDR3 length: 14 residues. Trimming took 7 bases from V and 5 from J, leaving 18 bases between them. The chain's CDR3 is CASRGTPGRETQYF. The CDR3 region has the DNA TGTGCCAGCCGCGGGACACCCGGTCGGGAGACCCAGTACTTC.